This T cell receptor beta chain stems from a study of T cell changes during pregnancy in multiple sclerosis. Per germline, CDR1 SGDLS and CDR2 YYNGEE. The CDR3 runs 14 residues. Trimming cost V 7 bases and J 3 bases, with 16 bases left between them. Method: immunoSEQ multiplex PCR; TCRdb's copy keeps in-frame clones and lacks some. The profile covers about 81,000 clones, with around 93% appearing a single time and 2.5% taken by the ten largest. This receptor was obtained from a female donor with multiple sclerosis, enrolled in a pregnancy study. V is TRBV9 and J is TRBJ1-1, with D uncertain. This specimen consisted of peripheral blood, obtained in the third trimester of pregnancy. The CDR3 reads CASGLSVADTEAFF. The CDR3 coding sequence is TGTGCCAGCGGCCTGAGCGTGGCGGACACTGAAGCTTTCTTT.